The T cell receptor beta chain described here comes from a study of Ad26.COV2.S vaccination and SARS-CoV-2 variants. Study at large: By the intramuscular route, Ad26.COV2.S was given once, or twice 56 days apart. Points from the study as a whole: There was a possibility that the TCR breadth and depth analyses underestimated total T cell responses. Spike-specific TCR breadth was greater in vaccine than placebo recipients.

Specified treatment: some 20 received Ad26.COV2.S at low or high dose, single or two shots; about 5 received placebo; per-sample allocation not given. Sampling occurred on day 63 after the first vaccine or placebo injection. This clone was counted once. Its antigen is undetermined. Here immunoSEQ multiplex PCR was the method, and the copy in TCRdb shows in-frame clones only, minus some. The repertoire holds about 410,000 clones, with about 85% as singletons. Germline V gene data show CDR1 as LGHDT and CDR2 as YNNKEL (reference sequence). Trimming removed 3 bases from V and 2 bases from J; junction bases left unmatched: 3. The CDR3 loop spans 15 amino acids.

The TCR was taken from a person between 18 and 65 years old who received the Ad26.COV2.S COVID-19 vaccine or a placebo. The J gene is TRBJ2-7, the V gene TRBV3-1 (or the pseudogene TRBV3-2); 11 nucleotides line up with TRBD1. This sample comprised peripheral blood, obtained in a trial of Ad26.COV2.S vaccine versus placebo. CDR3: CASSHRTGGAYEQYF. For the CDR3, the DNA is TGTGCCAGCAGCCACAGGACAGGGGGCGCCTACGAGCAGTACTTC.